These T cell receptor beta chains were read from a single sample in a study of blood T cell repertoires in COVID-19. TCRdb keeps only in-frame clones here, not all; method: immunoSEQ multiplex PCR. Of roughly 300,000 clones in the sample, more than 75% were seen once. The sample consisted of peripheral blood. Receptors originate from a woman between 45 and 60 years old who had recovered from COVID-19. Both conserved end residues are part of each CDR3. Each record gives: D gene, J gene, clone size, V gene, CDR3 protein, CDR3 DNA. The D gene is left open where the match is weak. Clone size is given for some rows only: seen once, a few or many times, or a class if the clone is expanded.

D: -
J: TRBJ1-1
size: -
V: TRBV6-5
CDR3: CASSPGSSKAFF
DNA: TGTGCCAGCAGTCCGGGGTCGTCAAAAGCTTTCTTT

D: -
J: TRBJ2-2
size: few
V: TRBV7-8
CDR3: CASSLETRGNTGELFF
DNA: TGTGCCAGCAGCTTAGAAACCCGGGGGAACACCGGGGAGCTGTTTTTT

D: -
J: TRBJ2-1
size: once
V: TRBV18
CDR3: CASSRQSSYNEQFF
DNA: TGTGCCAGCTCAAGACAGAGCTCCTACAATGAGCAGTTCTTC

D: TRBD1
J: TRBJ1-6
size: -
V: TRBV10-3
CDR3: CAISPRDRGSDSPLHF
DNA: TGTGCCATCAGCCCTAGGGACAGGGGAAGCGATTCACCCCTCCACTTT

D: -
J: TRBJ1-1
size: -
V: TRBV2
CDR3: CASGGGRTEAFF
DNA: TGTGCCAGCGGTGGGGGGAGGACTGAAGCTTTCTTT

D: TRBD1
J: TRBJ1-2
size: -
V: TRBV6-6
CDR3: CASVTGQGEAPGAF
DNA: TGTGCCAGCGTCACGGGACAGGGGGAGGCCCCAGGTGCCTTC

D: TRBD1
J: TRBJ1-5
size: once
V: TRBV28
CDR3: CASRSGTGGYYNQPQHF
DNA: TGTGCCAGCAGGTCCGGGACAGGGGGCTATTACAATCAGCCCCAGCATTTT

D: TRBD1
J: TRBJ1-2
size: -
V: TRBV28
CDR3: CASSYRGGYGYTF
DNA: TGTGCCAGCAGTTACAGGGGCGGGTATGGCTACACCTTC

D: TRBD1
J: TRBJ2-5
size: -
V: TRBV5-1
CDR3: CASIETGTGKETQYF
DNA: TGCGCCAGCATCGAAACCGGGACAGGGAAGGAGACCCAGTACTTC

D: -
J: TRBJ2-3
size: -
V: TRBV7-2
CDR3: CASSLARARTDTQYF
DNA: TGTGCCAGCAGCTTAGCTAGAGCTCGCACAGATACGCAGTATTTT

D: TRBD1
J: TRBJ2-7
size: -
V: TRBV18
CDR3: CASSPGQGAGEQYF
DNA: TGTGCCAGCTCACCCGGACAGGGCGCCGGGGAGCAGTACTTC

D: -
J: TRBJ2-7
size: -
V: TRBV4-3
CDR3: CASSQEVAYEQYF
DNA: TGCGCCAGCAGCCAAGAGGTTGCGTACGAGCAGTACTTC

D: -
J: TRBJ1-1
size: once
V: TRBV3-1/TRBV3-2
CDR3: CASSQGRFLGAFF
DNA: TGTGCCAGCAGCCAAGGGAGGTTCCTGGGGGCTTTCTTT

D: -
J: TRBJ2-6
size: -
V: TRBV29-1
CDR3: CSAQDSGANVLTF
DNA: TGCAGCGCACAAGACTCTGGGGCCAACGTCCTGACTTTC

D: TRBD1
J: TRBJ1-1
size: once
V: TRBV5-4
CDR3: CASSFEAGGNEAFF
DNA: TGTGCCAGCAGCTTTGAAGCAGGGGGAAATGAAGCTTTCTTT

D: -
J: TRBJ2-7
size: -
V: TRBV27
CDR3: CASPGAREPSEQYF
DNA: TGTGCCTCCCCAGGGGCGCGGGAGCCTAGCGAGCAGTACTTC

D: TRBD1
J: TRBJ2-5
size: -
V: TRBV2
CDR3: CASSHGPGQGETQYF
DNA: TGTGCCAGCAGTCACGGCCCGGGACAGGGAGAGACCCAGTACTTC

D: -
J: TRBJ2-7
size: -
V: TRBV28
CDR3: CATRGTLHSYF
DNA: TGTGCCACCCGGGGGACTCTTCACTCGTACTTC

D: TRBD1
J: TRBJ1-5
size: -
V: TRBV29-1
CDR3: CSVRTGGNQPQHF
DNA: TGCAGCGTCAGGACAGGGGGTAATCAGCCCCAGCATTTT

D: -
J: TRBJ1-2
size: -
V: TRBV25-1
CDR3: CASSAPRPTRGYTF
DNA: TGTGCCAGCAGTGCCCCCCGACCCACGCGGGGCTACACCTTC

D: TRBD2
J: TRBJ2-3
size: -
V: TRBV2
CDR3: CASSLAGGPDTQYF
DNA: TGTGCCAGCAGTTTAGCGGGGGGGCCCGATACGCAGTATTTT

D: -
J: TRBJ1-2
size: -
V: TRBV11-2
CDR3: CASSLHKGVYGYTF
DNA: TGTGCCAGCAGCTTACACAAGGGGGTCTATGGCTACACCTTC

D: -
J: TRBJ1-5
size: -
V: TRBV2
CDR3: CASTAGADQPQHF
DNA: TGTGCCAGCACAGCAGGGGCCGATCAGCCCCAGCATTTT

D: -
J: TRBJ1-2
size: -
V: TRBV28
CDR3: CASSLNLGGYGYTF
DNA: TGTGCCAGCAGTTTAAACCTCGGGGGCTATGGCTACACCTTC

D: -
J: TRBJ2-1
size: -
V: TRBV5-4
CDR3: CASSLGAGAPYNEQFF
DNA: TGTGCCAGCAGCTTGGGTGCAGGTGCGCCCTACAATGAGCAGTTCTTC

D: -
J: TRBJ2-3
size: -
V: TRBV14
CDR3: CASSQRGQRTDTQYF
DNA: TGTGCCAGCAGCCAAAGGGGACAACGCACAGATACGCAGTATTTT

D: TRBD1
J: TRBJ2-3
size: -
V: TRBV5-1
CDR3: CASSSGQGARVRTDTQYF
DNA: TGCGCCAGCAGCTCCGGACAGGGGGCGCGGGTTCGCACAGATACGCAGTATTTT

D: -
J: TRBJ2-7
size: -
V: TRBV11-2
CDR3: CATSGSRSSEQYF
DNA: TGTGCCACCTCCGGGTCGAGGTCAAGCGAGCAGTACTTC

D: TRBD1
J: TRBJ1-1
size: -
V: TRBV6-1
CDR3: CASSDDRTGWITEAFF
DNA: TGTGCCAGCAGTGATGATCGGACAGGGTGGATCACTGAAGCTTTCTTT

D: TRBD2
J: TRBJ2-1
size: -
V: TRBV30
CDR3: CAWSIGLAGATNEQFF
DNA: TGTGCCTGGAGTATAGGACTAGCGGGGGCTACTAATGAGCAGTTCTTC

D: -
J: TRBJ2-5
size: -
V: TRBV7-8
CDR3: CASSLGRGETQYF
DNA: TGTGCCAGCAGCTTAGGCAGGGGAGAGACCCAGTACTTC

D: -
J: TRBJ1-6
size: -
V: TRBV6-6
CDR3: CASSLLDSPSSYNSPLHF
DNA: TGTGCCAGCAGTCTCCTGGACAGTCCAAGCTCCTATAATTCACCCCTCCACTTT

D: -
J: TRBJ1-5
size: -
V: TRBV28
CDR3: CASLPGRGDNQPQHF
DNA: TGTGCCAGCCTACCCGGGCGGGGGGATAATCAGCCCCAGCATTTT

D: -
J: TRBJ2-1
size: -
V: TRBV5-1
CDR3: CASSSGLEREQFF
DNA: TGCGCCAGCAGCTCCGGACTGGAGAGGGAGCAGTTCTTC

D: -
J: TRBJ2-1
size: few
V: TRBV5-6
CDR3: CASSLDPGNEQFF
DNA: TGTGCCAGCAGCTTGGACCCGGGGAATGAGCAGTTCTTC

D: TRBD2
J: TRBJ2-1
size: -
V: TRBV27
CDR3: CASRGLAGYNEQFF
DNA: TGTGCCAGCAGGGGACTAGCGGGATACAATGAGCAGTTCTTC

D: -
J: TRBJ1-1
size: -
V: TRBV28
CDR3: CASSLFRGRNTEAFF
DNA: TGTGCCAGCAGTTTGTTCAGGGGAAGGAACACTGAAGCTTTCTTT

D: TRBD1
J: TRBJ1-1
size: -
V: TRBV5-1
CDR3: CASSSTPGQANTEAFF
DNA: TGCGCCAGCAGCTCCACCCCGGGACAGGCGAACACTGAAGCTTTCTTT

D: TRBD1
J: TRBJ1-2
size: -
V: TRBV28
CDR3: CASTPTGFRGYTF
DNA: TGTGCCAGCACGCCGACAGGGTTCCGAGGCTACACCTTC

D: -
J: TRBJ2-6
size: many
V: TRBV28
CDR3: CASSTQTGRWANVLTF
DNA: TGTGCCAGCAGTACACAAACAGGGCGCTGGGCCAACGTCCTGACTTTC

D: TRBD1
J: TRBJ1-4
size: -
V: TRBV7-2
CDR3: CASSLVSGGASEKLFF
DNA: TGTGCCAGCAGCTTAGTATCAGGGGGCGCCTCTGAAAAACTGTTTTTT

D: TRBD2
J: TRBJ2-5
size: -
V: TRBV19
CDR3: CASSPAGGLETQYF
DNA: TGTGCCAGTAGTCCAGCGGGGGGGCTTGAGACCCAGTACTTC